This T cell receptor (beta chain) derives from a study of response to subunit inactivated influenza vaccine (dated by TCRdb to between 2018 and 2020). Turning to the overall study: Deep quantitative T cell receptor repertoire profiling was used in the study to track responses to a trivalent subunit inactivated influenza vaccine.

This clonotype was found a few times. Its antigen is not yet known. The sample holds no much larger clone one base away, and base qualities are not on file. Library creation used RT-PCR. Sequencing used an Illumina HiSeq 2500. TCRdb handled the public reads itself, with Q25 trimming in fastp and clone calling in MiXCR, and kept productive beta chains. Every CDR3 protein is listed once, alongside the most common genes and DNA of its rows. This sample holds around 150,000 distinct CDR3 sequences; roughly 10% were observed only once. The ten largest clones take up around 11% of the sample. The intended sense of this specimen's time point label: 45 days after influenza vaccine administration. What the authors observed across the whole study: It was suggested by the authors that each seasonal influenza vaccination may recruit only a limited number of new T cells.

This TCR was recovered from a man aged 45-65 years who received an inactivated influenza vaccine. Donor details come from another sample of the same person, matched by shared clones. Sequencing was performed on non-naive T cells sorted from PBMCs, taken roughly 48 days after vaccination. Per the publication, the cell subset or site label means: memory T cell fraction.

Here the CDR3 is given as CASSSGTRLAGGFPNEQFF. The DNA is as follows: TGTGCCAGCAGCTCCGGGACCCGACTAGCGGGAGGCTTCCCTAATGAGCAGTTCTTC. The receptor chain draws on TRBV3-1 and TRBJ2-1, with 13 bases matching TRBD2. Including the terminal cysteine and phenylalanine, the CDR3 comprises 19 residues. Here the CDR3 DNA is all that survives: 57 bases in frame from base 1. Here V drops 5 bases and J drops 7 bases, and the junction holds 17 bases not matched to any gene. The germline V gene (reference sequence) gives CDR1 as LGHDT and CDR2 as YNNKEL.